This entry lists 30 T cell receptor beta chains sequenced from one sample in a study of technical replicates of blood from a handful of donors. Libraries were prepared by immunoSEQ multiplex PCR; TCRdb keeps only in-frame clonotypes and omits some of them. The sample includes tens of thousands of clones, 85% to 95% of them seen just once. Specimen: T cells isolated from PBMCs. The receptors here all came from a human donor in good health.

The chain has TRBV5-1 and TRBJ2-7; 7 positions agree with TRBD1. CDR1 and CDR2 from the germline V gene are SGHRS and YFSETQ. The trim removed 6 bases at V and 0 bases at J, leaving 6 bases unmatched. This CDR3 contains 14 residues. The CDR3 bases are TGCGCCAGCACGATGACAGGGAGCTCCTACGAGCAGTACTTC. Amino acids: CASTMTGSSYEQYF.

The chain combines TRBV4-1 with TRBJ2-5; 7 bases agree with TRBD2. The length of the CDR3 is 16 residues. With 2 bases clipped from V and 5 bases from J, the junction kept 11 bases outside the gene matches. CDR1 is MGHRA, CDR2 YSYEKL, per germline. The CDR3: CASSQPWEGRSETQYF. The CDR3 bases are TGCGCCAGCAGCCAACCCTGGGAGGGCCGGTCGGAGACCCAGTACTTC.

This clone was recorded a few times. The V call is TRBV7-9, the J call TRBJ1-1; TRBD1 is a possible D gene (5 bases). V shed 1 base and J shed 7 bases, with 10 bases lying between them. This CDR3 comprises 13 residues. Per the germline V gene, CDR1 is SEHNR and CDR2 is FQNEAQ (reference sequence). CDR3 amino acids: CASSLETRDEAFF. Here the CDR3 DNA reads TGTGCCAGCAGCTTAGAAACCAGGGATGAAGCTTTCTTT.

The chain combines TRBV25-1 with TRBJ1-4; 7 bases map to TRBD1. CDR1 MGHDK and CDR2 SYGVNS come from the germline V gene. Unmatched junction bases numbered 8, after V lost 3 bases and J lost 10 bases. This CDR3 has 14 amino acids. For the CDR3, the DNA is TGTGCCAGCAGTGAGGACAGGACCGGGCGAAAACTGTTTTTT. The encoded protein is CASSEDRTGRKLFF.

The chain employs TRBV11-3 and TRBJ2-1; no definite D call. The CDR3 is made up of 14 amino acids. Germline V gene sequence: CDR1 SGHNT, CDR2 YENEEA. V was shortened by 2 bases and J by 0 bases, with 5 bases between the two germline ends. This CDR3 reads CASSLSSSYNEQFF. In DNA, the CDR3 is TGTGCCAGCAGCTTATCCAGCTCCTACAATGAGCAGTTCTTC. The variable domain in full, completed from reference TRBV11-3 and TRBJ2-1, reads EAGVVQSPRYKIIEKKQPVAFWCNPISGHNTLYWYLQNLGQGPELLIRYENEEAVDDSQLPKDRFSAERLKGVDSTLKIQPAELGDSAVYLCASSLSSSYNEQFFGPGTRLTVL.

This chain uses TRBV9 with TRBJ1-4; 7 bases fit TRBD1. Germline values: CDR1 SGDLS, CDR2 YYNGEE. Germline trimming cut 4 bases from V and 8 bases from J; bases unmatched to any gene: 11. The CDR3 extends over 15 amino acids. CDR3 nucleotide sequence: TGTGCCAGCAGCCCCCAGACAGGGCCAAACGAAAAACTGTTTTTT. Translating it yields CASSPQTGPNEKLFF.

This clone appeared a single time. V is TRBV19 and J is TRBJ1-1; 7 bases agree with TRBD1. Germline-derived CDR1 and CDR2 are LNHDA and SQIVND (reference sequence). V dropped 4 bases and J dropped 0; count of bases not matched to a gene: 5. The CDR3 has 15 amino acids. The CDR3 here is CASSTGTALNTEAFF. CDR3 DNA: TGTGCCAGTAGTACGGGGACAGCCCTGAACACTGAAGCTTTCTTT.

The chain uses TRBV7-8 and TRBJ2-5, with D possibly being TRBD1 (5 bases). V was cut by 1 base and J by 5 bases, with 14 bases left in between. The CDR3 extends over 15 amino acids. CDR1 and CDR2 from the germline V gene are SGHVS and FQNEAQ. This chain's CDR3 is CASSLGGRDDETQYF. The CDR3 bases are TGTGCCAGCAGCTTAGGTGGCAGGGATGACGAGACCCAGTACTTC.

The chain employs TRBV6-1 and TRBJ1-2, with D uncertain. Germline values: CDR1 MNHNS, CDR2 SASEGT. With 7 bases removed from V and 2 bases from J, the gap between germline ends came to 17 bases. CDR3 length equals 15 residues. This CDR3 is CASKIGSQTNYGYTF. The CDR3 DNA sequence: TGTGCCAGCAAGATAGGGAGCCAGACGAACTATGGCTACACCTTC.

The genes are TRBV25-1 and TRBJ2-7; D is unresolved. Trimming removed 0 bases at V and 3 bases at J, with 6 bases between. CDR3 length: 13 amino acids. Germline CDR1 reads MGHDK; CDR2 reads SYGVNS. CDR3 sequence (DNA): TGTGCCAGCAGTGAATACCCGGGCTACGAGCAGTACTTC. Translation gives CASSEYPGYEQYF.

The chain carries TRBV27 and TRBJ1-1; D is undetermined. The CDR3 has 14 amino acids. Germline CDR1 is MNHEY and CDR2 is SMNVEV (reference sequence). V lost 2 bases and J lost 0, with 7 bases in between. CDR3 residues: CASSLVSMNTEAFF. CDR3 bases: TGTGCCAGCAGTTTAGTGAGCATGAACACTGAAGCTTTCTTT.

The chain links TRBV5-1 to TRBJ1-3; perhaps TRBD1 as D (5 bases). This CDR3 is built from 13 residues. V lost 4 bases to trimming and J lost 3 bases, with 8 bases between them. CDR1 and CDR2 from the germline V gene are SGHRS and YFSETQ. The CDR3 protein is CASSLDSGNTIYF. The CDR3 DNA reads TGCGCCAGCAGCCTAGACAGTGGAAACACCATATATTTT.

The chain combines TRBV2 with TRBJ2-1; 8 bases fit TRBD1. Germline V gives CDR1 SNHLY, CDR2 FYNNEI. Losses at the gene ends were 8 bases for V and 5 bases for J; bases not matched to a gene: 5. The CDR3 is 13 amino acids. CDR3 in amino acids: CASLRGPNNEQFF. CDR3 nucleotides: TGTGCCAGCCTCAGGGGGCCGAACAATGAGCAGTTCTTC.

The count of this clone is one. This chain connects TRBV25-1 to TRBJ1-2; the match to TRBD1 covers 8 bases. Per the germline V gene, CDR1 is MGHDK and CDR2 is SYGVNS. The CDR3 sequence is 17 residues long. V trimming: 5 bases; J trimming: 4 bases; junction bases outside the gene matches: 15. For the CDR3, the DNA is TGTGCCAGCAGTCCCTGGGGAACAGGGGGTAAGAGCTATGGCTACACCTTC. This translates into CASSPWGTGGKSYGYTF.

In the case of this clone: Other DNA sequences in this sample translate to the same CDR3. The CDR3: CASSIQGNTEAFF. CDR3 coding DNA: TGTGCCAGTAGTATTCAGGGGAACACTGAAGCTTTCTTT. The chain employs TRBV19 and TRBJ1-1; a weak D match, TRBD1 (5 bases). Germline assignment: CDR1 LNHDA and CDR2 SQIVND (reference sequence). Trimming left V 3 bases short and J 1 base short, with 6 bases between. The CDR3 loop spans 13 amino acids.

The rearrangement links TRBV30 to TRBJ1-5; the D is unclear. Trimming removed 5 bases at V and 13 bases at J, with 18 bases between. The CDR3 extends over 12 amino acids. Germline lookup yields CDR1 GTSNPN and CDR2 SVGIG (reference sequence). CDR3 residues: CAWESLGGPQHF. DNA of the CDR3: TGTGCCTGGGAGTCCTTGGGAGGTCCGCAGCATTTT.

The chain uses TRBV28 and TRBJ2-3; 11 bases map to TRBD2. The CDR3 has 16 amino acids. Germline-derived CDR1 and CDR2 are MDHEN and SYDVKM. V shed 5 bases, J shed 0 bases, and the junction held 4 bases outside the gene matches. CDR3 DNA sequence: TGTGCCAGCAGTGACTCTAGCGGGGGGAGCACAGATACGCAGTATTTT. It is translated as CASSDSSGGSTDTQYF.

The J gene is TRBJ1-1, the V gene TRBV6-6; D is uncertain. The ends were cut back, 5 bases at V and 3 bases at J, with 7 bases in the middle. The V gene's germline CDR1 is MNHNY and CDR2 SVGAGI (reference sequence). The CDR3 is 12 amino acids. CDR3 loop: CASSRAHTEAFF. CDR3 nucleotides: TGTGCCAGCAGTAGAGCGCACACTGAAGCTTTCTTT.

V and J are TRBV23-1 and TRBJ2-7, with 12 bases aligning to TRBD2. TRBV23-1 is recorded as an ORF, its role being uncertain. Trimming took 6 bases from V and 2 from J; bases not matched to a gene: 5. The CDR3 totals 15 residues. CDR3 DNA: TGCGCCAGCAGCCTTGGGACTAGCGGGCCCTACGAGCAGTACTTC. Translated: CASSLGTSGPYEQYF.

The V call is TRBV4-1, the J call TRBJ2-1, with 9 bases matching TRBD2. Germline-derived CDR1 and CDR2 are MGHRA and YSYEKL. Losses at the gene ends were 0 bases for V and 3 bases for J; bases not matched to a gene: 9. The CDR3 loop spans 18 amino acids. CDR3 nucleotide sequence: TGCGCCAGCAGCCAAGAAGGGGGCTGGACTAGCGACTACAATGAGCAGTTCTTC. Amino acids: CASSQEGGWTSDYNEQFF.

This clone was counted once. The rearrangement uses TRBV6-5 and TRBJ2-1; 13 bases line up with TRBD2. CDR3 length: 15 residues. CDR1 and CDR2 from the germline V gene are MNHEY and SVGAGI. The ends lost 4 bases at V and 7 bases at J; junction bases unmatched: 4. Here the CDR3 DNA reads TGTGCCAGCAGTTTAGTGACTAGCGGGAGGAATGAGCAGTTCTTC. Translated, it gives CASSLVTSGRNEQFF.

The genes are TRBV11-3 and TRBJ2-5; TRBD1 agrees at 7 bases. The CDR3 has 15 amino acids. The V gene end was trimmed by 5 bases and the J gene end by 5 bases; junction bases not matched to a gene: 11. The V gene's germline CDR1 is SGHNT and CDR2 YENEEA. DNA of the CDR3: TGTGCCAGCAGCGCGCACCTGACAGGGACGGAGACCCAGTACTTC. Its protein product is CASSAHLTGTETQYF.

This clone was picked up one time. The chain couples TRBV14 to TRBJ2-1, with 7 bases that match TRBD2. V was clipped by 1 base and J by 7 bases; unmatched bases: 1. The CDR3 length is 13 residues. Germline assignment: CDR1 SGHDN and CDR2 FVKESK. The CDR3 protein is CASSQGTRNEQFF. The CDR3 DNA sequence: TGTGCCAGCAGCCAAGGGACTAGAAATGAGCAGTTCTTC.

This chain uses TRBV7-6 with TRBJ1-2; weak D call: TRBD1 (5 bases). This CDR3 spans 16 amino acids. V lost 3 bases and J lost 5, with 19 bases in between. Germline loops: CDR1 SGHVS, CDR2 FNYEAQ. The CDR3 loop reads CASSFNPRDYPYGYTF. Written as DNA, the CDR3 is TGTGCCAGCAGCTTCAACCCCCGGGACTATCCTTATGGCTACACCTTC.

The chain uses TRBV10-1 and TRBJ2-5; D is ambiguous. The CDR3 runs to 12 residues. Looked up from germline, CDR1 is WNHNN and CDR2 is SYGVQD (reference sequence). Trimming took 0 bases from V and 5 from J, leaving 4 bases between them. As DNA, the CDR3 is TGCGCCAGCAGTGAGTCCTCGGAGACCCAGTACTTC. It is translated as CASSESSETQYF.

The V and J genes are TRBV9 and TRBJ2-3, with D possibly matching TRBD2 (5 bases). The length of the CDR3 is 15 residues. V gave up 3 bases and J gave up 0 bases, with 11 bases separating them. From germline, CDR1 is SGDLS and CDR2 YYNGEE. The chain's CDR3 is CASSASSMSTDTQYF. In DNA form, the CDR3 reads TGTGCCAGCAGCGCCTCTAGCATGAGCACAGATACGCAGTATTTT.

The CDR3 loop is CASSFDNLNEQFF. CDR3 nucleotides: TGTGCCAGCAGTTTCGACAATCTCAATGAGCAGTTCTTC. The V and J genes are TRBV2 and TRBJ2-1; D is unclear. Germline CDR1 is SNHLY and CDR2 is FYNNEI. The CDR3 spans 13 residues. V was trimmed by 5 bases and J by 6 bases, leaving 11 bases between them.

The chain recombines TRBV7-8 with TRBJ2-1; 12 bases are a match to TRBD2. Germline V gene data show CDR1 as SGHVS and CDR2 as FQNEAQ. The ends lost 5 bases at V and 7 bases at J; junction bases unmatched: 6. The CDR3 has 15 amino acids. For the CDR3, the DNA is TGTGCCAGCAGCGCGAGACTAGCGGGAGTAAATGAGCAGTTCTTC. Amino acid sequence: CASSARLAGVNEQFF.

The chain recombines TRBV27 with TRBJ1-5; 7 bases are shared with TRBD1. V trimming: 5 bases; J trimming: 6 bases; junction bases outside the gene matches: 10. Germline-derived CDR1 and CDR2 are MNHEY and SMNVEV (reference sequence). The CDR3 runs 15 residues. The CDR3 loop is CASSMLGGRGQPQHF. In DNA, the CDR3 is TGTGCCAGCAGTATGCTAGGGGGCAGAGGTCAGCCCCAGCATTTT.

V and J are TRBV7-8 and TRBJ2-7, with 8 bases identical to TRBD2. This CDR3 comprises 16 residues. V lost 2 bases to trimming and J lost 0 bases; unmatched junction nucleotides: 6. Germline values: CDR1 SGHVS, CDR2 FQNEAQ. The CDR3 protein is CASSLWLAGFSYEQYF. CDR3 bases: TGTGCCAGCAGCTTATGGCTAGCGGGTTTCTCCTACGAGCAGTACTTC.